This T cell receptor beta chain came from a study of blood T cell repertoires in COVID-19 (TCRdb year 2020). With regard to the full study: Samples covering the acute and convalescent phases of COVID-19 were provided by collaborators in the United States, Italy and Spain. The material from the prospective study consisted of cDNA or gDNA derived from T cells, B-cell-depleted T cells, or PBMCs. Deeply sampled blood TCRbeta repertoires from subjects exposed to, actively infected with, or recovered from COVID-19 were included in the dataset. The repertoires were made available in a free public database intended to serve as a resource for research on the immune response to SARS-CoV-2. The samples were drawn from the first 160 participants of the ongoing ImmuneRACE study and from 950 to 1,500 subjects provided by 6 global collaborators. A de-identified subject ID, COVID-19 status, age in years and sex were almost always included in the sample metadata. HLA class I and class II types, where available, came from metadata supplied by the sample provider rather than from assay-based typing.

The collaborating institutions used their own protocols to collect whole blood in K2EDTA tubes. Collaborator samples were shipped for TCRbeta analysis as frozen whole blood, isolated PBMCs, or DNA extracted from either sample type. From the cysteine through the phenylalanine, the CDR3 covers 14 amino acids. Just the 42-base CDR3 DNA is kept, in frame starting at base 1. CDR1 SGHTA and CDR2 FQGTGA were looked up in the germline V gene. V loses 5 bases at its end and J loses 8 bases; junction bases beyond the gene matches: 8. Here is what the overall study found, with its caveats: The amount of clinical and demographic metadata varied by source and participant and was provided uncurated.

As regards this clone: Its antigen is not yet known. The input lacks base qualities; no much larger clone sits a single base away.

The immunoSEQ Assay, a bias-controlled multiplex PCR, was used to amplify TCRbeta CDR3 regions from genomic DNA. Per the original workflow: The number of nucleated cells in each sample was estimated by amplification of reference gene primers within the assay. To quantify the absolute abundance of each unique TCRbeta CDR3 rearrangement, sequence reads were collapsed and filtered. For each sample, productive Simpson clonality was calculated as the square root of Simpson's diversity index across productive rearrangements. Not all clones reach the TCRdb copy of this immuneACCESS table, which keeps in-frame sequences only. Checked studies attribute under half of the gap to unresolved V genes and leave the rest unexplained. The DNA gave D and trimming, while V, J and clone size come from that table. The sample profile shows some 110,000 clones; 70% to 85% of them were found once. The top ten clones comprise about 2.7% of the sample.

The chain was built from TRBV7-3 and TRBJ2-3; 9 middle bases align to TRBD1. The clonotype originates from a man between 50 and 59 years old with acute or convalescent COVID-19. Sequencing was performed on peripheral blood. At the DNA level, the sequence is TGTGCCAGCAGCGTTACTCCGGGACAGGGTACGCAGTATTTT. This yields the protein CASSVTPGQGTQYF.